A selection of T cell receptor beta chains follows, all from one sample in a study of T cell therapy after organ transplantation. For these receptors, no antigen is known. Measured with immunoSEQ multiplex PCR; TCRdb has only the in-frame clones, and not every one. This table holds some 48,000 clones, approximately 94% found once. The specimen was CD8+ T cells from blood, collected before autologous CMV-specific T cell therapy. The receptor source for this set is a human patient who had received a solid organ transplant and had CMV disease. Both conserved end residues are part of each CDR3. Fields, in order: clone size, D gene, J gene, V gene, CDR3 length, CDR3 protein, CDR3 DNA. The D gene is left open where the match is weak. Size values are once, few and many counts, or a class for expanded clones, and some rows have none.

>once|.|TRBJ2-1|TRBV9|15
CASSAGPSPYNEQFF
TGTGCCAGCAGCGCCGGCCCTAGCCCCTACAATGAGCAGTTCTTC
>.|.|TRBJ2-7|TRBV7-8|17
CASSLAGGRPTTYEQYF
TGTGCCAGCAGCTTAGCGGGGGGCAGGCCAACTACCTACGAGCAGTACTTC
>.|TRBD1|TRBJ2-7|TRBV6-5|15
CASSPGQESSYEQYF
TGTGCCAGCAGTCCGGGACAGGAATCCTCCTACGAGCAGTACTTC
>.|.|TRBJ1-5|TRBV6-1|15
CASGVPWGSNQPQHF
TGTGCCAGCGGAGTCCCCTGGGGTAGCAATCAGCCCCAGCATTTT
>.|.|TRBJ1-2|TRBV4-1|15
CASSQAREGNYGYTF
TGCGCCAGCAGCCAAGCGAGGGAGGGGAACTATGGCTACACCTTC
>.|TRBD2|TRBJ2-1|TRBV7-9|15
CASSSPSGEAHEQFF
TGTGCCAGCAGCTCGCCTAGCGGGGAGGCACATGAGCAGTTCTTC
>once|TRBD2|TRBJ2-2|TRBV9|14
CASSGTSATGELFF
TGTGCCAGCAGCGGAACTAGCGCCACCGGGGAGCTGTTTTTT
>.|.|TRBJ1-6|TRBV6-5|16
CASSYGPAPWNSPLHF
TGTGCCAGCAGTTACGGCCCCGCGCCCTGGAATTCACCCCTCCACTTT
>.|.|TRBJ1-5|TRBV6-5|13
CASSPQGDQPQHF
TGTGCCAGCAGTCCCCAAGGAGATCAGCCCCAGCATTTT
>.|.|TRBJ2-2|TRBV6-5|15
CASSPRSRNTGELFF
TGTGCCAGCAGCCCCCGGAGCAGGAACACCGGGGAGCTGTTTTTT
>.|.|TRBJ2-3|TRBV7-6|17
CASSPGGTVPSTDTQYF
TGTGCCAGCAGCCCCGGTGGTACTGTGCCTTCCACAGATACGCAGTATTTT
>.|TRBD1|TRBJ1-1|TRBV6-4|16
CASRPGQGVGNTEAFF
TGTGCCAGCAGACCCGGACAGGGAGTGGGGAACACTGAAGCTTTCTTT
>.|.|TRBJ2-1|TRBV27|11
CASSFFNEQFF
TGTGCCAGCAGTTTTTTCAATGAGCAGTTCTTC
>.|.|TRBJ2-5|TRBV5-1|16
CASSLALGGGGETQYF
TGCGCCAGCAGCTTGGCCTTAGGCGGAGGAGGAGAGACCCAGTACTTC
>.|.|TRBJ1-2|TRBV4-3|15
CASSQDRSVNYGYTF
TGCGCCAGCAGCCAAGACAGGTCCGTTAACTATGGCTACACCTTC
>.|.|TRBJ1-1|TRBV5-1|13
CASSFRANTEAFF
TGCGCCAGCAGCTTCCGGGCAAACACTGAAGCTTTCTTT
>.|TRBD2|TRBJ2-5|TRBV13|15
CASSFGGLAEETQYF
TGTGCCAGCAGCTTTGGTGGACTAGCGGAAGAGACCCAGTACTTC
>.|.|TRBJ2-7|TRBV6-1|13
CASRYGVPYEQYF
TGTGCCAGCAGGTACGGGGTTCCCTACGAGCAGTACTTC
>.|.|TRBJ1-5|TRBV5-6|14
CASSAGGGNQPQHF
TGTGCCAGCAGCGCAGGTGGGGGGAATCAGCCCCAGCATTTT
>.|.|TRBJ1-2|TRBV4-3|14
CASSQFQGNYGYTF
TGCGCCAGCAGCCAATTTCAGGGGAACTATGGCTACACCTTC
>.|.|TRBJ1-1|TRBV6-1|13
CASSGRGDTEAFF
TGTGCCAGCAGTGGGCGGGGGGACACTGAAGCTTTCTTT
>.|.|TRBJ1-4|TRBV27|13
CASSLPRGEKLFF
TGTGCCAGCAGTTTACCGCGGGGGGAAAAACTGTTTTTT
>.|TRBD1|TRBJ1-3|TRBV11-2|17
CASSLGRQGAFGNTIYF
TGTGCCAGCAGCTTAGGCCGACAGGGGGCTTTTGGAAACACCATATATTTT
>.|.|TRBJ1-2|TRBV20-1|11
CSAPETYGYTF
TGCAGTGCGCCAGAAACATATGGCTACACCTTC
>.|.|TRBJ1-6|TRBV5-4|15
CASTSGDTVNSPPHF
TGTGCCAGCACCTCTGGGGACACCGTGAATTCACCCCCCCACTTT
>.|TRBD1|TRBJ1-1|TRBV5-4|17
CASSWEVTGEGVTEAFF
TGTGCCAGCAGCTGGGAAGTGACAGGGGAGGGAGTTACTGAAGCTTTCTTT
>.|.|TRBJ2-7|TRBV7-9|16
CASSLVVTGKTYEQYF
TGTGCCAGCAGCTTAGTTGTGACGGGGAAGACGTACGAGCAGTACTTC
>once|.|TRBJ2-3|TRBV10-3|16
CAIGFAYSGGTDTQYF
TGTGCCATTGGTTTCGCCTACTCGGGGGGCACAGATACGCAGTATTTT
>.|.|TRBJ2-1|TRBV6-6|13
CASSFTYYNEQFF
TGTGCCAGCAGTTTTACTTACTACAATGAGCAGTTCTTC
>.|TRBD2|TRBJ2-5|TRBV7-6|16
CASSKPSGGHQETQYF
TGTGCCAGCAGCAAACCTAGCGGGGGACACCAAGAGACCCAGTACTTC
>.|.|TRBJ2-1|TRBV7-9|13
CASSHGSLRAQFF
TGTGCCAGCAGCCACGGTAGCCTTCGGGCGCAGTTCTTC
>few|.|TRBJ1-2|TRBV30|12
CAWSGLLRGYTF
TGTGCCTGGAGTGGTCTCCTTCGGGGCTACACCTTC
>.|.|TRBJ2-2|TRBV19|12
CASTSDTGELFF
TGTGCCAGTACCTCCGACACCGGGGAGCTGTTTTTT
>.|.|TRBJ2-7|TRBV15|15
CATSTQEGISYEQYF
TGTGCCACCAGCACCCAAGAGGGGATCTCCTACGAGCAGTACTTC
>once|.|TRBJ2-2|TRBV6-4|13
CASSDDNTGELFF
TGTGCCAGCAGTGACGACAACACCGGGGAGCTGTTTTTT
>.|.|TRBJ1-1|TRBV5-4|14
CASSLLSGEDEAFF
TGTGCCAGCAGCTTGCTCAGCGGGGAGGATGAAGCTTTCTTT
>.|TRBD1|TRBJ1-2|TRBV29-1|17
CSVDRQGAFRANYGYTF
TGCAGCGTTGATAGACAGGGGGCCTTCAGGGCTAACTATGGCTACACCTTC
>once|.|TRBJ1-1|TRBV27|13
CASSLGWLTEAFF
TGTGCCAGCAGTTTAGGATGGCTTACTGAAGCTTTCTTT
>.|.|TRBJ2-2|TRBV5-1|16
CASSPRGQKNTGELFF
TGCGCCAGCAGCCCGAGAGGGCAAAAGAACACCGGGGAGCTGTTTTTT
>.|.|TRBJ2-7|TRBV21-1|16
CASSRTNRQGSYEQYF
TGTGCCAGCAGCCGAACGAACCGACAGGGTAGCTACGAGCAGTACTTC
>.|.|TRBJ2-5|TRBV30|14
CAWSVNQGGETQYF
TGTGCCTGGAGTGTAAATCAGGGGGGGGAGACCCAGTACTTC
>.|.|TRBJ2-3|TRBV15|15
CATSRDKVSTDTQYF
TGTGCCACCAGCAGAGATAAGGTTAGCACAGATACGCAGTATTTT
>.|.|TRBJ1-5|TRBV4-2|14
CASGGPGVNQPQHF
TGTGCCAGCGGCGGACCGGGAGTGAATCAGCCCCAGCATTTT
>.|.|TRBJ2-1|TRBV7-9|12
CASSFDRYEQFF
TGTGCCAGCAGCTTTGACAGGTATGAGCAGTTCTTC
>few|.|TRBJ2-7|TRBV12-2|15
CASRFRHGSSYEQYF
TGTGCAAGTCGCTTCCGCCACGGAAGCTCCTACGAGCAGTACTTC
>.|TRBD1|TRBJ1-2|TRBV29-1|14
CSVVGQGLGYGYTF
TGCAGCGTGGTCGGACAGGGATTAGGGTATGGCTACACCTTC
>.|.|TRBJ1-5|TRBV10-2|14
CASAAAGSNQPQHF
TGCGCCAGCGCCGCCGCAGGGAGCAATCAGCCCCAGCATTTT
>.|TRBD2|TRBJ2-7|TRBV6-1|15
CASSEVGSGSHEQYF
TGTGCCAGCAGTGAAGTGGGTAGCGGGAGCCACGAGCAGTACTTC
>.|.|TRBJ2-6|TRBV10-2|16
CASSETGISGANVLTF
TGCGCCAGCAGTGAGACGGGGATCTCTGGGGCCAACGTCCTGACTTTC
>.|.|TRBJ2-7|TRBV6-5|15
CASTPGTGESYEQYF
TGTGCCAGCACCCCTGGGACGGGAGAGTCCTACGAGCAGTACTTC
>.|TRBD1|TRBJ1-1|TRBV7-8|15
CASSLEDRGDTEAFF
TGTGCCAGCAGCTTAGAAGACAGGGGAGACACTGAAGCTTTCTTT